The rows below give T cell receptor beta chains drawn from one sample of a study of cytomegalovirus exposure and HLA in healthy donors. Sequenced by immunoSEQ multiplex PCR; TCRdb stores in-frame clones only, minus some. This sample contains 60,000 to 70,000 clones. Source material: PBMCs. These receptors all come from a young man in good health and CMV-seropositive. The CDR3 runs from the conserved cysteine through the conserved F or W. A D gene is named only where the DNA matches it firmly. Clone size is shown for a subset of rows, as once, few, many or a class of expanded clone.

>-|-|15|TRBJ1-1|TRBV5-1
CASSLTGDLNTEAFF
TGCGCCAGCAGCTTGACAGGAGACCTGAACACTGAAGCTTTCTTT
>TRBD1|-|14|TRBJ2-7|TRBV6-1
CASSTGGNPYVQYF
TGTGCCAGCAGTACAGGGGGCAACCCCTACGTGCAGTACTTC
>TRBD1|-|15|TRBJ2-1|TRBV9
CASSGGQESYNEQFF
TGTGCCAGCAGCGGGGGACAGGAATCCTACAATGAGCAGTTCTTC
>-|-|14|TRBJ2-7|TRBV30
CAWSSGLALYEQYF
TGTGCCTGGAGTAGTGGGCTAGCGCTCTACGAGCAGTACTTC
>-|-|14|TRBJ2-2|TRBV30
CAWSVGGFTGELFF
TGTGCCTGGAGTGTCGGGGGTTTCACCGGGGAGCTGTTTTTT
>TRBD1|-|15|TRBJ2-5|TRBV19
CASSIATGGEETQYF
TGTGCCAGTAGTATAGCGACAGGGGGTGAAGAGACCCAGTACTTC
>-|-|14|TRBJ1-6|TRBV30
CAWSVLGGNSPLHF
TGTGCCTGGAGTGTACTAGGTGGCAATTCACCCCTACACTTT
>-|-|12|TRBJ1-2|TRBV6-1
CASSQLEGGYTF
TGTGCCAGCAGTCAGTTGGAGGGTGGCTACACCTTC
>TRBD1|-|15|TRBJ2-5|TRBV18
CASSPRDRASETQYF
TGTGCCAGCTCACCCCGGGACAGGGCTTCGGAGACCCAGTACTTC
>TRBD1|-|14|TRBJ1-5|TRBV30
CAWRDERGHQPQHF
TGTGCCTGGAGGGATGAAAGGGGGCACCAGCCCCAGCATTTT
>TRBD1|-|13|TRBJ2-1|TRBV29-1
CSGDRGSYNEQFF
TGCAGCGGGGACAGGGGCTCCTACAATGAGCAGTTCTTC
>-|-|16|TRBJ1-3|TRBV30
CAFGPGARSSGNTIYF
TGTGCCTTCGGTCCAGGGGCTAGATCCTCTGGAAACACCATATATTTT
>TRBD1|-|15|TRBJ1-5|TRBV7-6
CASSLSSTGDQPQHF
TGTGCCAGCAGCTTATCCTCAACAGGGGACCAGCCCCAGCATTTT
>-|-|12|TRBJ2-3|TRBV5-1
CASFVNTDTQYF
TGCGCCAGCTTTGTAAACACAGATACGCAGTATTTT
>-|medium-sized|15|TRBJ2-5|TRBV7-9
CASSLNEGVQETQYF
TGTGCCAGCAGCTTAAATGAGGGAGTCCAAGAGACCCAGTACTTC
>TRBD1|-|12|TRBJ1-1|TRBV13
CASSQDRDEAFF
TGTGCCAGCAGCCAGGACAGGGATGAAGCTTTCTTT
>-|-|12|TRBJ1-4|TRBV15
CATGLFNEKLFF
TGTGCCACGGGACTGTTTAATGAAAAACTGTTTTTT
>TRBD1|-|16|TRBJ2-2|TRBV6-1
CASREQGASGTGELFF
TGTGCCAGCAGAGAACAGGGGGCCTCGGGCACCGGGGAGCTGTTTTTT
>TRBD2|-|15|TRBJ2-1|TRBV9
CASSVSGLAGNEQFF
TGTGCCAGCAGCGTATCAGGACTAGCGGGTAATGAGCAGTTCTTC
>-|-|17|TRBJ2-7|TRBV10-3
CAIGDRTTSGYSYEQYF
TGTGCCATCGGGGACAGGACAACTAGCGGGTACTCCTACGAGCAGTACTTC
>TRBD1|-|12|TRBJ1-5|TRBV18
CASSQGTGPQHF
TGTGCCAGCTCACAAGGGACAGGTCCCCAGCATTTT
>TRBD1|-|15|TRBJ2-5|TRBV7-7
CASSLARTGAETQYF
TGTGCTAGCAGCTTAGCCAGGACAGGTGCGGAGACCCAGTACTTC
>-|-|14|TRBJ2-7|TRBV6-6
CASSYSPGSGEQYF
TGTGCCAGCAGTTACAGCCCAGGGTCAGGGGAGCAGTACTTC
>TRBD1|-|15|TRBJ1-1|TRBV10-3
CAISELTGVPGEDFF
TGTGCCATCAGTGAGTTGACAGGGGTTCCTGGAGAAGATTTCTTT
>-|-|11|TRBJ2-7|TRBV2
CASRGERAQYF
TGTGCCAGCAGAGGGGAGCGGGCCCAGTACTTC
>TRBD2|-|15|TRBJ2-7|TRBV19
CASSIVIAGTDEQYF
TGTGCCAGTAGTATAGTCATAGCGGGAACGGACGAGCAGTACTTC
>TRBD1|-|15|TRBJ2-5|TRBV25-1
CASSEKDRGGENQYF
TGTGCCAGCAGTGAAAAAGACAGGGGAGGAGAGAACCAGTACTTC
>TRBD1|-|15|TRBJ2-7|TRBV5-6
CASSPGTGRTYEQYF
TGTGCCAGCAGCCCGGGGACAGGGAGGACCTACGAGCAGTACTTC
>-|-|14|TRBJ2-6|TRBV10-2
CASSDYSGANVLTF
TGCGCCAGCAGTGATTACAGTGGGGCCAACGTCCTGACTTTC
>TRBD2|-|14|TRBJ2-2|TRBV9
CASSPRLAPGELFF
TGTGCCAGCAGCCCCAGACTAGCTCCCGGGGAGCTGTTTTTT
>-|-|13|TRBJ1-2|TRBV4-1
CASSQARSYGYTF
TGCGCCAGCAGCCAAGCCAGATCTTATGGCTACACCTTC
>TRBD1|-|15|TRBJ2-7|TRBV7-8
CASSFSTGNSYEQYF
TGTGCCAGCAGCTTTTCGACAGGGAACTCCTACGAGCAGTACTTC
>-|-|13|TRBJ2-5|TRBV2
CASSVGHRETQYF
TGTGCCAGCAGTGTGGGCCATAGGGAGACCCAGTACTTC
>-|-|14|TRBJ2-1|TRBV7-7
CASSLVIYRNEQFF
TGTGCTAGCAGCTTAGTGATCTACAGGAATGAGCAGTTCTTC
>TRBD2|-|16|TRBJ2-1|TRBV4-2
CASSPTGLAGGSGQFF
TGTGCCAGCAGCCCCACAGGACTAGCGGGAGGGTCTGGGCAGTTCTTC
>TRBD2|-|15|TRBJ2-1|TRBV23-1
CARTAPLAGHNEQFF
TGCGCCAGAACCGCACCACTAGCGGGACACAATGAGCAGTTCTTC
>-|-|15|TRBJ2-3|TRBV5-6
CASSFLHRHTDTQYF
TGTGCCAGCAGCTTCCTCCACCGACACACAGATACGCAGTATTTT
>-|-|14|TRBJ1-1|TRBV7-6
CASSLGGVRAEAFF
TGTGCCAGCAGCTTAGGCGGGGTTCGGGCTGAAGCTTTCTTT
>TRBD1|-|16|TRBJ2-5|TRBV15
CATSRDRDRDGETQYF
TGTGCCACCAGCAGAGACCGGGACAGGGATGGGGAGACCCAGTACTTC
>-|-|13|TRBJ2-5|TRBV9
CASSVDSSGTQYF
TGTGCCAGCAGCGTAGATAGTAGCGGGACCCAGTACTTC
>-|-|15|TRBJ1-1|TRBV23-1
CASSQSYEAGAEAFF
TGCGCCAGCAGTCAATCTTATGAGGCCGGCGCTGAAGCTTTCTTT
>-|-|15|TRBJ2-5|TRBV12-5
CASGLDSNSQETQYF
TGTGCTAGTGGTTTAGACAGTAATTCTCAAGAGACCCAGTACTTC
>TRBD1|-|17|TRBJ2-1|TRBV29-1
CSVGAGGLLRSYNEQFF
TGCAGCGTTGGGGCAGGGGGTCTATTAAGGTCCTACAATGAGCAGTTCTTC
>TRBD1|-|14|TRBJ1-1|TRBV6-6
CASSSLGQDFGAFF
TGTGCCAGCAGTTCCCTCGGACAGGATTTCGGAGCTTTCTTT
>-|-|12|TRBJ1-1|TRBV30
CAWSNQNTEAFF
TGTGCCTGGAGTAATCAGAACACTGAAGCTTTCTTT
>-|-|14|TRBJ1-3|TRBV30
CAYCPLAAGNTIYF
TGTGCCTACTGTCCGCTGGCGGCTGGAAACACCATATATTTT
>-|-|16|TRBJ1-6|TRBV5-4
CASSLWGRYDNSPLHF
TGTGCCAGCAGCTTGTGGGGGCGGTATGATAATTCACCCCTCCACTTT
>-|-|12|TRBJ2-3|TRBV11-3
CASSPGKDTQYF
TGTGCCAGCAGCCCCGGGAAAGATACGCAGTATTTT
>-|-|14|TRBJ2-2|TRBV6-1
CASSSAGVVRELFF
TGTGCCAGCAGCAGCGCCGGCGTTGTCAGGGAGCTGTTTTTT
>TRBD1|-|13|TRBJ1-5|TRBV6-5
CASRTGRNQPQHF
TGTGCCAGCAGGACAGGGAGGAATCAGCCCCAGCATTTT
>TRBD1|-|14|TRBJ1-5|TRBV6-5
CASSPTGGFQPQHF
TGTGCCAGCAGCCCGACAGGGGGCTTTCAGCCCCAGCATTTT
>TRBD1|-|13|TRBJ1-2|TRBV4-1
CASSQDGQGESTF
TGCGCCAGCAGCCAAGATGGACAGGGGGAGTCCACCTTC
>-|-|14|TRBJ2-2|TRBV2
CASTPIAVSGELFF
TGTGCCAGCACTCCAATAGCGGTTTCCGGGGAGCTGTTTTTT
>TRBD1|-|15|TRBJ1-2|TRBV7-9
CASSPRTGKAYGYTF
TGTGCCAGCAGCCCCCGGACAGGGAAAGCCTATGGCTACACCTTC
>-|-|12|TRBJ2-7|TRBV29-1
CSGKDSPYEQYF
TGCAGCGGCAAAGACAGTCCCTACGAGCAGTACTTC